This T cell receptor (beta chain) was profiled in a study of blood T cell repertoires in COVID-19. Whole-study context: Researchers got acute and convalescent COVID-19 samples from the United States, Italy and Spain. In each case, the material was cDNA or gDNA derived from T cells, B-cell-depleted T cells, or PBMCs.

Germline CDR1 MNHEY, CDR2 SVGAGI. Trimming left V 6 bases short and J 7 bases short, with 18 bases between. This CDR3 comprises 14 residues. Cohort placement rested on clinical history that participants reported themselves. Recovered participants had two consecutive negative NP/OP PCR tests, healthcare professional clearance, or symptom resolution. TCRdb's table, derived via immunoSEQ multiplex PCR, lists solely in-frame clones and lacks some. The sample holds approximately 310,000 clones, about nine tenths seen once. The chain is built from TRBV6-5 and TRBJ1-2, with D possibly being TRBD1 (6 bases). The sequence was obtained from a man between 60 and 75 years old who had recovered from COVID-19. Source material: PBMCs or T cells enriched from blood (not recorded which). Here the CDR3 reads CASSPQPGGGGYTF. CDR3 nucleotides: TGTGCCAGCAGCCCCCAGCCGGGGGGCGGTGGCTACACCTTC.